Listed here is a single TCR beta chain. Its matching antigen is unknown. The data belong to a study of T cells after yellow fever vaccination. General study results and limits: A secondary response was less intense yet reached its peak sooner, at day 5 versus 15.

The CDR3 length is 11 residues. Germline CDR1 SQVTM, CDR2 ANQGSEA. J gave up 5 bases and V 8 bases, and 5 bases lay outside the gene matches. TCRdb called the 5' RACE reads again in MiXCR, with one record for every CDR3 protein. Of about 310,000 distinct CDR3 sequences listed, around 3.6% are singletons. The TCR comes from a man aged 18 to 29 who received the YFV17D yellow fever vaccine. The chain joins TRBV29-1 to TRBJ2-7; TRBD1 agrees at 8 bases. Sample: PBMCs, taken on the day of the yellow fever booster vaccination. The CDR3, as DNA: TGCAGCCCAATGACAGGGGACGAGCAGTACGTC. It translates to CSPMTGDEQYV.